The 12 T cell receptor beta chains listed next were all sequenced from one sample in a study of T cell changes during pregnancy in multiple sclerosis. Repertoires were generated with immunoSEQ multiplex PCR, while TCRdb's copy carries only in-frame clones and drops some. The sample records 41,000 or so clones, 90% to 95% being singletons. Sequenced here: CD8+ T cells from peripheral blood mononuclear cells, sampled in the third trimester of pregnancy. The receptor source for this set is a female donor with multiple sclerosis, enrolled in a pregnancy study.

CDR3 region: CASSHGGPDGYTF. The CDR3 nucleotides are TGCGCCAGCAGCCACGGAGGGCCGGATGGCTACACCTTC. This chain joins TRBV4-1 and TRBJ1-2; D gene uncertain. V was pared by 3 bases and J by 6 bases, with 11 bases between. The CDR3 contains 13 residues. Germline CDR1 and CDR2: MGHRA and YSYEKL.

The gene calls are TRBV27 and TRBJ2-1; 8 bases agree with TRBD2. This CDR3 is 17 amino acids long. Germline V CDR1 and CDR2: MNHEY, SMNVEV (reference sequence). V was clipped by 5 bases and J by 0 bases; unmatched bases: 9. CDR3 protein: CASSAPGGGSSYNEQFF. CDR3 DNA: TGTGCCAGCAGTGCCCCGGGGGGGGGCAGCTCCTACAATGAGCAGTTCTTC.

This clone was seen more than once but under ten times. The chain joins TRBV5-1 to TRBJ1-5, with a possible D match to TRBD1 (6 bases). V lost 0 bases and J 6 bases, leaving 10 bases between the germline ends. Per germline, CDR1 SGHRS and CDR2 YFSETQ. There are 14 residues in the CDR3. CDR3: CASSLAQGAQPQHF. In DNA form, the CDR3 reads TGCGCCAGCAGCTTGGCACAGGGTGCTCAGCCCCAGCATTTT.

This clone was detected a few times. J is TRBJ1-1 and V is TRBV9; D is possibly TRBD1 (6 bases). Germline V CDR1 and CDR2: SGDLS, YYNGEE. There are 16 residues in the CDR3. V lost 4 bases, J lost 1 base, and 17 bases lay in between. The CDR3 bases are TGTGCCAGCAGCCTAGACAGGTCCCCTACGAACACTGAAGCTTTCTTT. Translation: CASSLDRSPTNTEAFF.

The chain couples TRBV7-9 to TRBJ2-1; TRBD2 matches at 7 bases. The CDR3 is 15 residues long. Germline values: CDR1 SEHNR, CDR2 FQNEAQ (reference sequence). Germline trimming cut 5 bases from V and 0 bases from J; bases unmatched to any gene: 4. CDR3: CASSPREDSYNEQFF. In nucleotides, the CDR3 is TGTGCCAGCAGCCCACGGGAGGACTCCTACAATGAGCAGTTCTTC.

In this sample, this clone turned up once. The chain couples TRBV28 to TRBJ2-1; D might be TRBD2 (6 bases). This CDR3 has 15 amino acids. V shed 5 bases and J shed 0 bases, with 11 bases lying between them. Germline CDR1 reads MDHEN; CDR2 reads SYDVKM. The CDR3 protein is CASSGLASSYNEQFF. In DNA, the CDR3 is TGTGCCAGCAGTGGGCTAGCGAGCTCCTACAATGAGCAGTTCTTC.

V gene TRBV27 combines with J gene TRBJ1-1; D gene unclear. This CDR3 comprises 13 residues. The germline gives CDR1 MNHEY, CDR2 SMNVEV (reference sequence). Trimming removed 6 bases at V and 2 bases at J, with 10 bases between. CDR3 sequence (DNA): TGTGCCAGCAGACTCCCGGGAAACACTGAAGCTTTCTTT. Protein sequence: CASRLPGNTEAFF.

The CDR3 spells CASSLAREYNEQFF. The CDR3 region has the DNA TGTGCCAGCAGTTTGGCCCGGGAGTACAATGAGCAGTTCTTC. V is TRBV27 and J is TRBJ2-1; weak D call: TRBD2 (6 bases). This CDR3 has 14 residues. With 3 bases removed from V and 4 bases from J, the gap between germline ends came to 10 bases. Germline V gives CDR1 MNHEY, CDR2 SMNVEV (reference sequence).

V usage is TRBV9 and J usage is TRBJ2-7; maybe TRBD2 (6 bases). V lost 0 bases and J 3 bases, leaving 10 bases between the germline ends. Germline V gene sequence: CDR1 SGDLS, CDR2 YYNGEE. This CDR3 has 14 residues. CDR3 sequence (DNA): TGTGCCAGCAGCGTAGGTGGTAGCGGCTACGAGCAGTACTTC. Protein: CASSVGGSGYEQYF.

This clone has a single count. The chain has TRBV6-5 and TRBJ2-3, with D tentatively TRBD2 (6 bases). Germline V CDR1 and CDR2: MNHEY, SVGAGI. With 4 bases removed from V and 4 bases from J, the gap between germline ends came to 15 bases. The CDR3 extends over 15 amino acids. The CDR3 nucleotides are TGTGCCAGCAGTTCTTCCGGGAGTGCGGCAGATACGCAGTATTTT. It yields the protein CASSSSGSAADTQYF.

The chain uses TRBV10-3 and TRBJ2-7; maybe TRBD2 (5 bases). V lost 4 bases and J 3 bases, leaving 7 bases between the germline ends. Germline V gene data show CDR1 as ENHRY and CDR2 as SYGVKD. The CDR3 is 12 amino acids. CDR3 in amino acids: CAISGENYEQYF. CDR3 in DNA: TGTGCCATCAGTGGGGAGAACTACGAGCAGTACTTC.

The chain is built from TRBV6-4 and TRBJ1-2; maybe TRBD1 (6 bases). V lost 3 bases, J lost 2 bases, and 16 bases lay in between. The CDR3 totals 16 residues. The germline V gene encodes CDR1 MRHNA and CDR2 SNTAGT. DNA for the CDR3: TGTGCCAGCAGTGATACGGACAGCCCCTCCAACTATGGCTACACCTTC. This encodes CASSDTDSPSNYGYTF.